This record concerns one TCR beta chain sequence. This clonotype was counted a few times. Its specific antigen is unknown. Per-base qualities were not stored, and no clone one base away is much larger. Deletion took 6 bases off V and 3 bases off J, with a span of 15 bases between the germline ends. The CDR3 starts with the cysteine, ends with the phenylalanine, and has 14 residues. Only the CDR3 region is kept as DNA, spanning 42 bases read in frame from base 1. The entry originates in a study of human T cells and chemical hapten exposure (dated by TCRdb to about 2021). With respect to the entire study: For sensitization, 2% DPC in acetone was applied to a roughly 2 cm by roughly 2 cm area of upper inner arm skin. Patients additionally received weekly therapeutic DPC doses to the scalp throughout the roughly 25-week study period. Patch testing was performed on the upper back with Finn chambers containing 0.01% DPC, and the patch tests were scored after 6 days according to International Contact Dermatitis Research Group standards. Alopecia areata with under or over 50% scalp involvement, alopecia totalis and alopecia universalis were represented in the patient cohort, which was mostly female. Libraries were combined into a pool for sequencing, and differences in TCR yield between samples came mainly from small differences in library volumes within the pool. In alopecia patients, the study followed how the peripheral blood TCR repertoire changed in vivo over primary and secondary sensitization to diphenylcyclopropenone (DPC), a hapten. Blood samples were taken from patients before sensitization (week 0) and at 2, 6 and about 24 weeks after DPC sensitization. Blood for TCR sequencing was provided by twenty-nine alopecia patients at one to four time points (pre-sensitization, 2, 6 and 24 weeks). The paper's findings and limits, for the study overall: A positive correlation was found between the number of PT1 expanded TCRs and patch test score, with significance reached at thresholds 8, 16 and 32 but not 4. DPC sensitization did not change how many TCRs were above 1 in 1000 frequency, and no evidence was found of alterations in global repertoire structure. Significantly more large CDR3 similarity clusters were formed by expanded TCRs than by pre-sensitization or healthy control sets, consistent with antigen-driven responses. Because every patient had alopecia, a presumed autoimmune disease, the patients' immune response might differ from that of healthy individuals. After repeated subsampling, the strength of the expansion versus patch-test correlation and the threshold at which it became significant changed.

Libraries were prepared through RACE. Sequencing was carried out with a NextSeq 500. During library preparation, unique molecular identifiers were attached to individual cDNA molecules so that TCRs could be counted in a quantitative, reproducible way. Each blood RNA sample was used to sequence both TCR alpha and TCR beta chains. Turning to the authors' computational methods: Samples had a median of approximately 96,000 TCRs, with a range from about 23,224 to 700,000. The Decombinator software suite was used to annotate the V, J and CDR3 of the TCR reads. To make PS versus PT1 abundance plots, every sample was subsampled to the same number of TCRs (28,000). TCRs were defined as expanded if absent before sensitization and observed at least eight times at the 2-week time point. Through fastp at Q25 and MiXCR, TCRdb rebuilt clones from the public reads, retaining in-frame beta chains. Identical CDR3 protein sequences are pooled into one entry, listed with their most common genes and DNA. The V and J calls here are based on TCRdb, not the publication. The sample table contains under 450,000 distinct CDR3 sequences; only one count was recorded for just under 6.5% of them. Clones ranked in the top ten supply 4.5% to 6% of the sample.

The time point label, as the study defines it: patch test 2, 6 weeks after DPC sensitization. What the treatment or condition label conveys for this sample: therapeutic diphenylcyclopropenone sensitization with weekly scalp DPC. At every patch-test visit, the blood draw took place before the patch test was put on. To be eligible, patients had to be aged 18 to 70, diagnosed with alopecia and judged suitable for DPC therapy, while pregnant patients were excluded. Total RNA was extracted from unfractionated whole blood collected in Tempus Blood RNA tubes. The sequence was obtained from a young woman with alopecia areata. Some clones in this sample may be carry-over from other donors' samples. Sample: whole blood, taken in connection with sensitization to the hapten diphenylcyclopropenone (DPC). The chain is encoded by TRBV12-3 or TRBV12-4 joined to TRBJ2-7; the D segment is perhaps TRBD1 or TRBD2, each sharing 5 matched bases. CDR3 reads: CASRGEGRGYEQYF. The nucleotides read TGTGCCAGCAGAGGAGAGGGACGGGGCTACGAGCAGTACTTC.